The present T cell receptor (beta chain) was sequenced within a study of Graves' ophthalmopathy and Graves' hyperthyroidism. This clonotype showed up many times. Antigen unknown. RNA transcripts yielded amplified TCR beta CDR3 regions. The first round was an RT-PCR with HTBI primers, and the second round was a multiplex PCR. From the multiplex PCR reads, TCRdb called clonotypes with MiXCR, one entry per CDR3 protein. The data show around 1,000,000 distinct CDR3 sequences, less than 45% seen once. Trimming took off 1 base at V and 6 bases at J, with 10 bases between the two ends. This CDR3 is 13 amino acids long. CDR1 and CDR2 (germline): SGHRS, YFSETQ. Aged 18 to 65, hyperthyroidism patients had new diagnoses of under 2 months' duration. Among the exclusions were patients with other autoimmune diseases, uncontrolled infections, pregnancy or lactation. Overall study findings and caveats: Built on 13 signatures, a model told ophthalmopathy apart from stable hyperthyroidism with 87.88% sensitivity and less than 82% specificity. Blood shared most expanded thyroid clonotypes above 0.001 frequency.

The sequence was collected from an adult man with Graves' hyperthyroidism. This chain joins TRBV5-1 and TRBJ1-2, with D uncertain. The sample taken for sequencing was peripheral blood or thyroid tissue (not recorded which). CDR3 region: CASSLSGVDGYTF. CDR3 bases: TGCGCCAGCAGCTTGTCCGGGGTCGATGGCTACACCTTC. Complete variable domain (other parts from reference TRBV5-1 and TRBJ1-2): KAGVTQTPRYLIKTRGQQVTLSCSPISGHRSVSWYQQTPGQGLQFLFEYFSETQRNKGNFPGRFSGRQFSNSRSEMNVSTLELGDSALYLCASSLSGVDGYTFGSGTRLTVV.